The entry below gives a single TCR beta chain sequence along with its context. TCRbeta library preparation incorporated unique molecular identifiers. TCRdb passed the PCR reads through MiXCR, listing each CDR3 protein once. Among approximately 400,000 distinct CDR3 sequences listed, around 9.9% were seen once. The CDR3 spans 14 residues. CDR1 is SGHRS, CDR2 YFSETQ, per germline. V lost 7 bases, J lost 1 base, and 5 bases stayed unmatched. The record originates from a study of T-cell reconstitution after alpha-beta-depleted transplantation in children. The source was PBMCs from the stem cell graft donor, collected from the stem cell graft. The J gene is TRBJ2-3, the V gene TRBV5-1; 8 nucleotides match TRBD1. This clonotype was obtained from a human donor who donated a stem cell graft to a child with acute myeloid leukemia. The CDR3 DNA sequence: TGCGCCAGCCAACGGACAGGGCGCACAGATACGCAGTATTTT. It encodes CASQRTGRTDTQYF.